The sample holds a few counts of the clone carrying this T cell receptor beta chain. The antigen remains undetermined. This specimen comes from a study of T cells after yellow fever vaccination. Overall study context: Low-cell-number fractions underwent preparation using SMART-Seq v4 Ultra Low Input. General study results and limits: Contaminating bulk clonotypes could be abundant in FACS-sorted repertoires. Subsequent booster samples again held most clones from primary vaccination (roughly 95% CD4, 85% to 90% CD8). Faster peaking, at day 5 versus 15, marked a secondary response that was weaker.

Germline assignment: CDR1 LGHNA and CDR2 YNFKEQ. Germline trimming cut 1 base from V and 4 bases from J; bases unmatched to any gene: 4. The CDR3 has 15 residues. TCRdb re-called the 5' RACE reads through MiXCR, storing one row per CDR3 protein. Of about 400,000 distinct CDR3 sequences detected, 11% appear once; the ten largest clones hold roughly 18%. This chain uses TRBV4-2 with TRBJ1-5; 7 bases match TRBD1. The starting material was PBMCs, obtained on the day of the first yellow fever vaccination. The TCR originated in a man aged 18 to 30 who received the YFV17D yellow fever vaccine. CDR3: CASSQGDSENQPQHF. CDR3 DNA: TGTGCCAGCAGCCAAGGGGACAGCGAGAATCAGCCCCAGCATTTT.